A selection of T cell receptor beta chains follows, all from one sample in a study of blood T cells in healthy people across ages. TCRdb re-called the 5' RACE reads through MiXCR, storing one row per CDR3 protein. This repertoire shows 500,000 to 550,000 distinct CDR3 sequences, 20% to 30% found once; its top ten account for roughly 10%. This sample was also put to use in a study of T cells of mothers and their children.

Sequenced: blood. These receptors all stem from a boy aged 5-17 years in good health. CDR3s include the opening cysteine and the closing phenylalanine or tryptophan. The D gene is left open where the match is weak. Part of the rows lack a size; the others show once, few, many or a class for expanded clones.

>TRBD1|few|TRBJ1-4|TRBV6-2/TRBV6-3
CASSNRGLEKLFF
TGTGCCAGCAGCAACAGGGGGCTAGAAAAACTGTTTTTT
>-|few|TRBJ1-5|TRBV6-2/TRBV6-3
CASSPLESAYSNQPQHF
TGTGCCAGCAGCCCCTTGGAGTCAGCATATAGCAATCAGCCCCAGCATTTT
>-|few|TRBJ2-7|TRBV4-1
CASSQDTKTYEQYF
TGCGCCAGCAGCCAAGATACTAAAACCTACGAGCAGTACTTC
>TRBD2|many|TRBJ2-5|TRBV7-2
CASSLNGGGQETQYF
TGTGCCAGCAGCTTAAACGGGGGGGGGCAAGAGACCCAGTACTTC
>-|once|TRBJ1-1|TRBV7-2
CASSLGHGLTEAFF
TGTGCCAGCAGCTTAGGGCATGGGCTCACTGAAGCTTTCTTT
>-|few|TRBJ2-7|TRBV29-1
CSVEEEGSLSYEQYF
TGCAGCGTTGAAGAAGAGGGTAGTCTCTCCTACGAGCAGTACTTC
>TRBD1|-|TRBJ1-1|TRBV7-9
CASSLRTGQGWTEAFF
TGTGCCAGCAGCCTCCGAACTGGACAGGGGTGGACTGAAGCTTTCTTT
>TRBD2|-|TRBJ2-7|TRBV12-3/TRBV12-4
CASSFTSGRAPEQYF
TGTGCCAGCAGTTTTACTAGCGGGAGGGCCCCCGAGCAGTACTTC
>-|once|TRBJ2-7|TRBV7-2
CASSLGEISNGVAEQYF
TGTGCCAGCAGCTTAGGAGAGATTTCCAACGGAGTCGCCGAGCAGTACTTC
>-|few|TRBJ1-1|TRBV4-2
CASSQTRTFEAFF
TGTGCCAGCAGCCAGACAAGGACCTTTGAAGCTTTCTTT
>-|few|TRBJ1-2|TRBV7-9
CASSPQGFNGYTF
TGTGCCAGCAGCCCCCAGGGATTTAATGGCTACACCTTC
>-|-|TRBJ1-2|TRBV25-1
CASSEEAASDNYGYTF
TGTGCCAGCAGTGAGGAGGCGGCTAGCGATAACTATGGCTACACCTTC
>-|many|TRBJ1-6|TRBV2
CASSDGRRLNSPLHF
TGTGCCAGCAGTGACGGACGGCGCCTTAATTCACCCCTCCACTTT
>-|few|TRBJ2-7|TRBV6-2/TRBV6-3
CASSPEAQGISYEQYF
TGTGCCAGCAGCCCCGAAGCCCAGGGAATCTCCTACGAGCAGTACTTC
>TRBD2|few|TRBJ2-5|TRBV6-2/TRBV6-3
CASSYGGSGSQETQYF
TGTGCCAGCAGTTACGGGGGTAGCGGGAGCCAAGAGACCCAGTACTTC
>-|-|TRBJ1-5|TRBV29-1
CSVKGLPGTQDHQPQHF
TGCAGCGTCAAGGGGCTTCCCGGGACACAGGACCATCAGCCCCAGCATTTT
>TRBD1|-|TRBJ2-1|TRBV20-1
CSAKTTGGYNEQFF
TGCAGTGCTAAGACGACAGGGGGCTACAATGAGCAGTTCTTC
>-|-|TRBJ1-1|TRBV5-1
CASSQPEAPSFGTEAFF
TGCGCCAGCAGCCAGCCCGAGGCACCGTCGTTTGGCACTGAAGCTTTCTTT
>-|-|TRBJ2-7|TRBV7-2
CASSLAGVLSYEQYF
TGTGCCAGCAGCTTAGCCGGGGTGTTATCCTACGAGCAGTACTTC
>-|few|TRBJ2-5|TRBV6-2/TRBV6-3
CASTYSSETQYF
TGTGCCAGCACTTACAGTTCAGAGACCCAGTACTTC
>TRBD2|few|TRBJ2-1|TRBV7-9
CASRPTLAGGFNEQFF
TGTGCCAGCAGACCTACTCTAGCGGGAGGGTTCAATGAGCAGTTCTTC
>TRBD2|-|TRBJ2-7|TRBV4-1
CASSQDPTPGGRIYEQYF
TGCGCCAGCAGCCAAGATCCGACTCCCGGCGGGAGAATCTACGAGCAGTACTTC
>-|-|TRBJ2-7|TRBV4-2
CASSQDGSTGSYEQYF
TGTGCCAGCAGCCAAGATGGTTCGACCGGCTCCTACGAGCAGTACTTC
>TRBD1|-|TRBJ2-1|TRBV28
CASSASGTGGPYNEQFF
TGTGCCAGCAGTGCCTCCGGGACAGGGGGCCCTTACAATGAGCAGTTCTTC
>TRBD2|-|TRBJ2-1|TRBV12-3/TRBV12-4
CASSQRGRDNEQFF
TGTGCCAGCAGCCAGCGGGGGAGGGACAATGAGCAGTTCTTC
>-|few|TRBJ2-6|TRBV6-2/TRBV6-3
CASSLASWASGANVLTF
TGTGCCAGCAGCCTGGCTTCATGGGCCTCTGGGGCCAACGTCCTGACTTTC
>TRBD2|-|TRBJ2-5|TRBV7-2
CASSLWEGETQYF
TGTGCCAGCAGCTTGTGGGAGGGAGAGACCCAGTACTTC
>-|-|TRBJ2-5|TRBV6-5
CASSRLPTGETQYF
TGTGCCAGCAGTCGACTGCCAACCGGGGAGACCCAGTACTTC
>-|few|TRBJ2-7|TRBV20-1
CSAHRQFYEQYF
TGCAGTGCTCATAGACAGTTCTACGAGCAGTACTTC
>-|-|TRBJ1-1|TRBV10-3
CASQGMDTEAFF
TGTGCCAGCCAGGGTATGGACACTGAAGCTTTCTTT
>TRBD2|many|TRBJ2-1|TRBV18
CASSPPSTSGPNEQFF
TGTGCCAGCTCACCACCCAGCACTAGCGGGCCTAATGAGCAGTTCTTC
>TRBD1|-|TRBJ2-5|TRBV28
CASSFTGGAGETQYF
TGTGCCAGCAGTTTCACAGGGGGCGCGGGCGAGACCCAGTACTTC
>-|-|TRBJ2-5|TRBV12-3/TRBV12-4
CASSEGVQETQYF
TGTGCCAGCAGTGAGGGGGTACAAGAGACCCAGTACTTC
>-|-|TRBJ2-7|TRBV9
CASSVGQNSYEQYF
TGTGCCAGCAGCGTAGGACAGAACTCCTACGAGCAGTACTTC
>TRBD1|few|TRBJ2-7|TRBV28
CASSLTATGSSDEQYF
TGTGCCAGCAGTTTGACTGCGACAGGGAGTAGCGACGAGCAGTACTTC
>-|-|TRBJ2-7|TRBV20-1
CSVAGKLYEQYF
TGCAGCGTTGCCGGGAAGCTCTACGAGCAGTACTTC
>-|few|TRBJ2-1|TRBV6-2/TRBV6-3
CASRSVQSHSSYNEQFF
TGTGCCAGCCGTTCGGTCCAGTCGCATTCCTCCTACAATGAGCAGTTCTTC
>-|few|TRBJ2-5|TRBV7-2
CASSPINRKETQYF
TGTGCCAGCAGCCCCATAAACCGTAAGGAGACCCAGTACTTC
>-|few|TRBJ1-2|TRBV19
CASSKENYGYTF
TGTGCCAGTAGTAAAGAGAACTATGGCTACACCTTC
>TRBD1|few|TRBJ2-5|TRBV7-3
CASSRGTANQETQYF
TGTGCCAGCAGCCGAGGGACAGCTAATCAAGAGACCCAGTACTTC
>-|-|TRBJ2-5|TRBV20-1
CSARDFQGKETQYF
TGCAGTGCTAGAGATTTCCAGGGCAAAGAGACCCAGTACTTC
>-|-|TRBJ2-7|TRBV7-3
CAGSSGGGGYEQYF
TGTGCCGGCAGCTCTGGAGGGGGCGGGTACGAGCAGTACTTC
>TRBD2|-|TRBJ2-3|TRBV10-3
CAISRPTSGVTDTQYF
TGTGCCATCAGTCGCCCGACTAGCGGGGTCACAGATACGCAGTATTTT
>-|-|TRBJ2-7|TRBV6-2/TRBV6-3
CASSFDPPAYEQYF
TGTGCCAGCAGTTTCGACCCGCCGGCCTACGAGCAGTACTTC
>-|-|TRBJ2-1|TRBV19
CASSTTSPGYEQFF
TGTGCCAGTAGTACTACGTCCCCAGGGTATGAGCAGTTCTTC
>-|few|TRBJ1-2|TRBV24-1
CATSDAEPPHPPYGYTF
TGTGCCACCAGTGACGCCGAGCCACCGCATCCCCCTTATGGCTACACCTTC
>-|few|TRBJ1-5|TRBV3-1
CASSQASGGNQPQHF
TGTGCCAGCAGCCAAGCTTCAGGGGGCAATCAGCCCCAGCATTTT
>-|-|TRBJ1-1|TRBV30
CAWSSWDTEASF
TGTGCCTGGAGTTCCTGGGACACTGAAGCTTCCTTT
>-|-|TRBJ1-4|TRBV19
CASADTGMGNEKLFF
TGTGCCAGTGCTGATACAGGGATGGGTAATGAAAAACTGTTTTTT
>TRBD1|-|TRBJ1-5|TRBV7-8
CASSLRGQGGQPQHF
TGTGCCAGCAGCTTACGCGGACAGGGCGGTCAGCCCCAGCATTTT
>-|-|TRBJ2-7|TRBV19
CASSPVGATYEQYF
TGTGCCAGTAGTCCGGTGGGAGCCACCTACGAGCAGTACTTC
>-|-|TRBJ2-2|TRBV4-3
CASSQTVDFSWLFF
TGCGCCAGCAGCCAAACCGTAGACTTTAGTTGGCTGTTTTTT
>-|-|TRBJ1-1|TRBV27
CASSLRISTEAFF
TGTGCCAGCAGTTTACGGATATCCACTGAAGCTTTCTTT
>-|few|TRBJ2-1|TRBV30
CAWSPLYNEQFF
TGTGCCTGGAGTCCCCTATACAATGAGCAGTTCTTC
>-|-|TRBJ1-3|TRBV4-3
CASSQGTASGNTIYF
TGCGCCAGCAGCCAAGGGACAGCCTCTGGAAACACCATATATTTT